The 22 T cell receptor beta chains below come from one sample, sequenced in a study of technical replicates of blood from a few donors. The assay was immunoSEQ multiplex PCR, and TCRdb's table has in-frame clones only and misses some. The top ten hold about 0.3% of the sample, which has about 100,000 clones, around 95% seen once. Specimen: T cells isolated from PBMCs. The receptors come from a human donor in good health.

The sample holds one count of this clone. This chain links TRBV18 with TRBJ2-5; 8 bases are a match to TRBD2. Germline-derived CDR1 and CDR2 are KGHSH and LQKENI. The V and J ends lost 4 bases and 2 bases, in that order; junction bases with no gene match: 3. This CDR3 contains 14 residues. The CDR3 reads CASSRASGQETQYF. The DNA of the CDR3 is TGTGCCAGCTCACGGGCTAGCGGGCAAGAGACCCAGTACTTC.

This chain uses TRBV30 with TRBJ2-7; D gene unclear. V lost 0 bases to trimming and J lost 7 bases, with 10 bases between them. CDR1 is GTSNPN and CDR2 is SVGIG in the germline V gene (reference sequence). The CDR3 sequence is 12 residues long. CDR3: CAWSVQVSEQYF. The CDR3 nucleotides read TGTGCCTGGAGTGTACAAGTGTCGGAGCAGTACTTC. Full variable domain (missing parts from reference TRBV30 and TRBJ2-7): SQTIHQWPATLVQPVGSPLSLECTVEGTSNPNLYWYRQAAGRGLQLLFYSVGIGQISSEVPQNLSASRPQDRQFILSSKKLLLSDSGFYLCAWSVQVSEQYFGPGTRLTVT.

The V and J genes are TRBV28 and TRBJ1-1; maybe TRBD1 (5 bases). CDR1 MDHEN and CDR2 SYDVKM come from the germline V gene. This CDR3 is built from 13 residues. V shed 7 bases and J shed 1 base, with 10 bases lying between them. Here the CDR3 DNA reads TGTGCCAGCACTATAACAGGGAACACTGAAGCTTTCTTT. Its translation is CASTITGNTEAFF.

CDR3 sequence: CASSLGPSSTQETQYF. The CDR3 DNA reads TGTGCCAGCAGCTTGGGCCCTAGCTCAACTCAAGAGACCCAGTACTTC. The chain carries TRBV5-6 and TRBJ2-5; a weak D match, TRBD2 (5 bases). The CDR3 consists of 16 residues. The ends were cut back, 0 bases at V and 2 bases at J, with 14 bases in the middle. CDR1 SGHDT and CDR2 YYEEEE come from the germline V gene.

The V and J genes are TRBV4-2 and TRBJ1-1; D unclear. This CDR3 has 14 amino acids. V lost 0 bases, J lost 1 base, and 6 bases lay in between. CDR1 is LGHNA and CDR2 is YNFKEQ in the germline V gene. CDR3 coding DNA: TGTGCCAGCAGCCAAGAAACTCCGAACACTGAAGCTTTCTTT. It translates to CASSQETPNTEAFF.

V usage is TRBV11-2 and J usage is TRBJ2-1; D gene ambiguous. This CDR3 has 16 residues. Trimming left V 2 bases short and J 4 bases short, with 15 bases between. Per the germline V gene, CDR1 is SGHAT and CDR2 is FQNNGV. The CDR3 sequence: CASSLTPASIYNEQFF. The CDR3 DNA follows: TGTGCCAGCAGCTTAACCCCCGCGAGCATTTACAATGAGCAGTTCTTC.

This chain uses TRBV6-5 with TRBJ1-1; 7 positions match TRBD1. With 8 bases clipped from V and 7 bases from J, the junction kept 10 bases outside the gene matches. CDR3 size: 13 residues. The germline CDR1 and CDR2 sequences are MNHEY and SVGAGI. Here the CDR3 reads CASRRGSTDEAFF. In nucleotides, the CDR3 is TGTGCCAGCCGCAGGGGGTCGACAGATGAAGCTTTCTTT.

The chain recombines TRBV6-5 with TRBJ1-1; 10 bases fit TRBD1. The V gene's germline CDR1 is MNHEY and CDR2 SVGAGI. This CDR3 region has 15 residues. Germline trimming cut 2 bases from V and 5 bases from J; bases unmatched to any gene: 5. The DNA for the CDR3 is TGTGCCAGCAGTTACGGAGGGACAGGGGTGACTGAAGCTTTCTTT. This codes for CASSYGGTGVTEAFF.

The V gene is TRBV10-3, the J gene TRBJ2-1; TRBD2 aligns across 13 bases. CDR3 length equals 14 residues. Germline CDR1 reads ENHRY; CDR2 reads SYGVKD. Trimming took 9 bases from V and 6 from J; bases not matched to a gene: 5. The CDR3 spells CAIKGLAGSNEQFF. CDR3 DNA: TGTGCCATTAAGGGACTAGCGGGGAGCAATGAGCAGTTCTTC.

The rearrangement links TRBV12-5 to TRBJ2-2; D gene uncertain. Germline V gene data show CDR1 as LGHNT and CDR2 as FRNRAP. The CDR3 is made up of 15 amino acids. V gave up 3 bases and J gave up 1 base, with 9 bases separating them. The CDR3 region is CASGFREVNTGELFF. The DNA of the CDR3 is TGTGCTAGTGGTTTTAGAGAGGTGAACACCGGGGAGCTGTTTTTT.

This chain joins TRBV9 and TRBJ2-1, with TRBD2 as a possible D gene (5 bases). Trimming cost V 3 bases and J 6 bases, with 10 bases left between them. Germline V CDR1 and CDR2: SGDLS, YYNGEE. This CDR3 is 13 amino acids long. The CDR3 region has the DNA TGTGCCAGCAGCGCGGGGATCTTCAATGAGCAGTTCTTC. It is translated as CASSAGIFNEQFF.

With respect to this clone: The sample carries other DNA sequences with the same CDR3. The chain joins TRBV27 to TRBJ1-1, with a possible D match to TRBD1 (5 bases). Per germline, CDR1 MNHEY and CDR2 SMNVEV (reference sequence). V was pared by 3 bases and J by 0 bases, with 8 bases between. The CDR3 is 14 amino acids. CDR3 in amino acids: CASSLGGMNTEAFF. CDR3 nucleotides: TGTGCCAGCAGTTTGGGGGGGATGAACACTGAAGCTTTCTTT.

The gene calls are TRBV7-2 and TRBJ1-1; 9 nucleotides align to TRBD1. Trimming took 5 bases from V and 5 from J; bases not matched to a gene: 9. Germline V lookup: CDR1 SGHTA, CDR2 FQGNSA. This CDR3 comprises 15 residues. The CDR3 is CASSTRQGEGTEAFF. The CDR3 bases are TGTGCCAGCAGCACTAGACAGGGGGAAGGAACTGAAGCTTTCTTT.

This clone occurred once. The chain links TRBV7-9 to TRBJ1-1, with 8 bases lining up with TRBD1. Germline V gives CDR1 SEHNR, CDR2 FQNEAQ (reference sequence). The CDR3 is 15 residues long. V was pared by 5 bases and J by 6 bases, with 11 bases of the junction left unmatched. The CDR3 region has the DNA TGTGCCAGCAGCCCCAGGACAGGGAATAACCCTGAAGCTTTCTTT. It translates to CASSPRTGNNPEAFF.

V usage is TRBV30 and J usage is TRBJ1-2, with a tentative D call TRBD1 (5 bases). Deletions cut 2 bases from V and 6 bases from J, with 7 bases between. Germline V gene data show CDR1 as GTSNPN and CDR2 as SVGIG (reference sequence). This CDR3 region has 11 residues. CDR3 in DNA: TGTGCCTGGAGTTCAGGGAATGGCTACACCTTC. Its protein is CAWSSGNGYTF.

This clone was seen only once. The rearrangement links TRBV30 to TRBJ2-5; no clear D. The germline CDR1 and CDR2 sequences are GTSNPN and SVGIG (reference sequence). The CDR3 has 13 amino acids. Trimming removed 2 bases from V and 1 base from J, with 8 bases in between. The CDR3 sequence is CAWSRLVQETQYF. CDR3 bases: TGTGCCTGGAGTAGGCTAGTCCAAGAGACCCAGTACTTC.

The chain links TRBV4-1 to TRBJ2-7, with D perhaps TRBD2 (6 bases). Germline CDR1 MGHRA, CDR2 YSYEKL. There are 13 residues in the CDR3. Trimming pared 1 base from V and 3 bases from J, leaving 7 bases between. The DNA for the CDR3 is TGCGCCAGCAGCCAAGCCGGGAGCTACGAGCAGTACTTC. Residues: CASSQAGSYEQYF.

V is TRBV7-9 and J is TRBJ1-3, with 7 bases fitting TRBD1. The CDR3 length is 16 residues. Looked up from germline, CDR1 is SEHNR and CDR2 is FQNEAQ (reference sequence). V shed 5 bases, J shed 2 bases, and the junction held 9 bases outside the gene matches. The CDR3 region is CASSMDRRYTGNTIYF. In nucleotides, the CDR3 is TGTGCCAGCAGCATGGACAGGAGGTATACTGGAAACACCATATATTTT.

This chain links TRBV9 with TRBJ1-1; D gene uncertain. The CDR3 totals 14 residues. Germline CDR1 reads SGDLS; CDR2 reads YYNGEE. V was pared by 0 bases and J by 7 bases, with 13 bases between. CDR3 nucleotide sequence: TGTGCCAGCAGCGTAGTCTTACGGTCTGATGAAGCTTTCTTT. It yields the protein CASSVVLRSDEAFF.

The rearrangement links TRBV9 to TRBJ2-7, with D tentatively TRBD1 (6 bases). Trimming removed 3 bases at V and 2 bases at J, with 15 bases between. CDR3 length: 15 residues. CDR1 and CDR2 from the germline V gene are SGDLS and YYNGEE. Written as DNA, the CDR3 is TGTGCCAGCAGCGCTACAGGGTTAAAAACCTACGAGCAGTACTTC. Its protein product is CASSATGLKTYEQYF.

The chain couples TRBV5-4 to TRBJ2-3; TRBD2 might be the D (6 bases). Germline CDR1 is SGHNT and CDR2 is YYREEE (reference sequence). The CDR3 covers 15 residues. With 0 bases removed from V and 5 bases from J, the gap between germline ends came to 13 bases. The CDR3 reads CASSLGSGVGDTQYF. The CDR3, as DNA: TGTGCCAGCAGCTTGGGGTCGGGAGTTGGAGATACGCAGTATTTT.

The gene calls are TRBV6-5 and TRBJ2-2; 8 bases map to TRBD1. The CDR3 length is 14 residues. Germline-derived CDR1 and CDR2 are MNHEY and SVGAGI. V was pared by 6 bases and J by 7 bases, with 7 bases of the junction left unmatched. Here the CDR3 DNA reads TGTGCCAGCAGCCCACAGGGGGGAATCGGGGAGCTGTTTTTT. Residues: CASSPQGGIGELFF.